This T cell receptor (beta chain) was recovered during a study of CD8 T cells in ankylosing spondylitis (dated by TCRdb to between 2016 and 2019). About the investigation overall: The study profiled T cell receptor beta repertoires in healthy donors and ankylosing spondylitis patients to find disease-linked TCR variants. Peripheral blood was sampled, and synovial fluid was also collected from ankylosing spondylitis patients. In total, the full study cohort was made up of 110 or so healthy donors and 25 or so ankylosing spondylitis patients. Here is what the overall study found, with its caveats: Some motif variants were previously reported in synovial fluid and blood of reactive arthritis patients, suggesting common disease-initiation mechanisms. According to the report, matched synovial fluid samples from ankylosing spondylitis patients were significantly enriched for the disease-linked clones. The disease-linked clones had a CD8+ phenotype and were found at relatively low frequencies in peripheral blood. A TCR beta motif of several highly homologous amino acid variants appeared characteristic of blood from ankylosing spondylitis patients.

Its CDR3 holds 14 amino acids, cysteine through phenylalanine. The DNA shown is the 42-base CDR3, in frame from base 1. V loses 4 bases of germline sequence and J loses 5 bases, and the interval between the two ends is 14 bases. CDR1 and CDR2 were assigned from the germline V gene as SGHRS and YFSETQ. The sequencer listed for this sample is Illumina HiSeq 2500. Quantitative 5'-RACE with molecular barcodes was used to prepare TCR beta libraries. As for the authors' bioinformatics: A new computational method, built on a probabilistic model of VDJ rearrangement, was used to identify disease-linked TCR variants. In-frame beta chains were kept once TCRdb had trimmed the public reads at Q25 with fastp and called clones with MiXCR. For every CDR3 protein sequence, its rows merge into one entry that carries the most common genes and DNA. TCRdb, rather than the study authors, made the V and J calls. The sample table contains over 400,000 distinct CDR3 sequences; only one count was recorded for around 26% of them. Clones ranked in the top ten supply 0.89% of the sample.

As regards this clonotype: It lacks a known antigen. Per-base quality was not reported, and no clone a single base away is much larger than it.

The chain is encoded by TRBV5-1 joined to TRBJ2-3; tentative D gene TRBD1, with 6 bases matching. This TCR came from a male donor with ankylosing spondylitis. Sequencing was done on a sample of blood, either unsorted or a sorted T cell fraction (not recorded which). The CDR3 protein: CASSPGQVGDTQYF. The nucleotides read TGCGCCAGCAGCCCGGGACAAGTGGGAGATACGCAGTATTTT.